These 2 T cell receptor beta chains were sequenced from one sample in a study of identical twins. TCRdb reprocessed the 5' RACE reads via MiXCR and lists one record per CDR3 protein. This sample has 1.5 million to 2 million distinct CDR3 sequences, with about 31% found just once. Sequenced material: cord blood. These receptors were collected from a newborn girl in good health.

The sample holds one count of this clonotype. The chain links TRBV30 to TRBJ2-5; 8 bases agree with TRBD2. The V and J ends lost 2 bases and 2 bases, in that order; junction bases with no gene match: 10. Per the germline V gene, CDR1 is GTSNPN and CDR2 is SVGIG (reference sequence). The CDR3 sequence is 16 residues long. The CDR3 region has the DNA TGTGCCTGGAGTCCCTCGGTCCTAGCGGGTCAAGAGACCCAGTACTTC. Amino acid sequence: CAWSPSVLAGQETQYF.

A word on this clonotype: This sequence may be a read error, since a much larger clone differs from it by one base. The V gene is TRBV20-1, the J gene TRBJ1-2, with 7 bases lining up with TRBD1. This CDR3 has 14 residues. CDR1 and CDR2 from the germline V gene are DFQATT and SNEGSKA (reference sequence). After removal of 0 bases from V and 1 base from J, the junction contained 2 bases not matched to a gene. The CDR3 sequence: CSARDQGVNYGYTF. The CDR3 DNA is TGCAGTGCTAGAGATCAGGGGGTTAACTATGGCTACACCTTC.